This TCR beta chain was recorded in a study of cytomegalovirus exposure and HLA in healthy donors. Study-level results: According to an earlier analysis, most TCR beta V segments yielded productive rearrangements about 90% or about 30% of the time. As a later analysis revealed, most CMV-associated TCR beta chains appeared HLA-restricted.

The CDR3 length is 14 residues. Germline trimming cut 4 bases from V and 4 bases from J; bases unmatched to any gene: 6. Germline values: CDR1 SGHRS, CDR2 YFSETQ. At sampling all donors were nominally healthy, likely with unrecorded immune exposures. Remarks on this clone: Antigen: not known.

Vbeta (60) and Jbeta (13) primers were used in the PCR. Clones were sequenced by immunoSEQ multiplex PCR, and TCRdb holds only the in-frame ones, with some missing. The sample carries approximately 150,000 clones, around 84% recorded once. The chain has TRBV5-1 and TRBJ2-5; TRBD1 aligns across 8 bases. The specimen sequenced was PBMCs. This sequence originates from a boy younger than 10 in good health and CMV-seronegative. Here the CDR3 reads CASSKTGVGETQYF. The CDR3 nucleotides are TGCGCCAGCAGCAAGACAGGGGTTGGAGAGACCCAGTACTTC. Drawing the rest from reference TRBV5-1 and TRBJ2-5, the complete variable domain is KAGVTQTPRYLIKTRGQQVTLSCSPISGHRSVSWYQQTPGQGLQFLFEYFSETQRNKGNFPGRFSGRQFSNSRSEMNVSTLELGDSALYLCASSKTGVGETQYFGPGTRLLVL.